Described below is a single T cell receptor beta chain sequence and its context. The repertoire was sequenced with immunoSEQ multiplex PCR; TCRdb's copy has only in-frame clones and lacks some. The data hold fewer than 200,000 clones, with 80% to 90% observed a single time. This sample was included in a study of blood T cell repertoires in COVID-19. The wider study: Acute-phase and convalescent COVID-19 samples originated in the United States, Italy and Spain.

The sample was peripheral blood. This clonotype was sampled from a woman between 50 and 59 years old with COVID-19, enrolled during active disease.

The CDR3 spells CASSYVPGQGTSSYEQYF. CDR3 nucleotides: TGTGCCAGCAGCTACGTCCCGGGACAGGGTACAAGCTCCTACGAGCAGTACTTC. V gene TRBV7-9 combines with J gene TRBJ2-7, with 9 bases aligning to TRBD1. There are 18 residues in the CDR3. Trimming took 4 bases from V and 0 from J; bases not matched to a gene: 13. Germline V gene sequence: CDR1 SEHNR, CDR2 FQNEAQ (reference sequence).